The source of this T cell receptor (beta chain) is a study of vaccination effects on CD4 cells after COVID-19. Study-level information: The median interval between the second dose and post-vaccine sampling was 72 days.

To note about this clone: Its specificity is not known.

Sequencing followed a ViraFEST assay step that expanded antigen-specific CD4+ T cells with viral peptide pools. Culturing for around ten days preceded CD4+ T cell isolation. Everyone in the study got two shots of either the BNT162b2 or mRNA-1273 vaccine. They grew 1.8 million or so PBMC in each well, adding around 10 IU/ml IL-2 and around 10 ug/ml peptides. The germline gives CDR1 SGHNT, CDR2 YENEEA. The CDR3 sequence is 13 residues long. V lost 5 bases and J lost 0, with 7 bases in between. Assay used: immunoSEQ multiplex PCR; TCRdb lists only in-frame clones, some missing. The sample lists more than 15,000 clones; almost 70% were seen once. Overall study findings and caveats: Long after vaccination, the clones induced by infection and by vaccine shrank markedly in size. No early post-infection timepoints were available in the study, which also included few convalescent patients.

The receptor was isolated from a human donor who received a COVID-19 vaccine. This material consisted of CD4+ T cells from PBMCs cultured with SARS-CoV-2 spike peptides, taken after COVID-19 vaccination. The chain combines TRBV11-3 with TRBJ1-1; no clear D. The CDR3 DNA follows: TGTGCCAGCAGCCGAGATTTGAACACTGAAGCTTTCTTT. Protein sequence: CASSRDLNTEAFF.